This paragraph covers one T cell receptor (beta chain) sequence. The sample originates from a study of blood T cell repertoires in COVID-19. Study-level background: From T cells, B-cell-depleted T cells, or PBMCs came the material, which was cDNA or gDNA.

Original processing notes: Amplification from reference gene primers served as the basis for estimated nucleated cell counts. TCRdb's table, derived via immunoSEQ multiplex PCR, lists solely in-frame clones and lacks some. For V, J and clone size, that table is used; D and trimming come from the DNA. In the table there are around 250,000 clones, 85% to 90% of which are singletons. CDR1 is GTSNPN and CDR2 is SVGIG in the germline V gene (reference sequence). This CDR3 spans 14 amino acids. Trimming removed 2 bases at V and 2 bases at J, with 10 bases between. Material for sequencing was peripheral blood. V usage is TRBV30 and J usage is TRBJ1-3; D gene uncertain. The TCR was taken from a man in his late teens or twenties with active or convalescent COVID-19. The chain's CDR3 is CAWSRGGTGNTIYF. The CDR3 DNA sequence: TGTGCCTGGAGTCGGGGAGGGACTGGAAACACCATATATTTT.